The 7 T cell receptor beta chains below were found in one sample sequenced in a study of T cell responses to AZD1222 COVID-19 vaccine. Generated by immunoSEQ multiplex PCR, the TCRdb table keeps only in-frame clones and is missing some. The sample contains around 110,000 clones, about 80% of which appear only once. Source: peripheral blood, taken on day 0 of AZD1222 vaccination. The receptor source for this set is an adult in good health.

This chain links TRBV5-4 with TRBJ1-2; a weak D match, TRBD1 (6 bases). Deletions cut 6 bases from V and 8 bases from J, with 26 bases between. The CDR3 has 16 amino acids. Germline V lookup: CDR1 SGHNT, CDR2 YYREEE (reference sequence). Here the CDR3 DNA reads TGTGCCAGCACGCCACGCCCACAGGGTATTCGTTTGGGCTACACCTTC. Translation gives CASTPRPQGIRLGYTF. Filled out from reference TRBV5-4 and TRBJ1-2, the complete variable domain reads ETGVTQSPTHLIKTRGQQVTLRCSSQSGHNTVSWYQQALGQGPQFIFQYYREEENGRGNFPPRFSGLQFPNYSSELNVNALELDDSALYLCASTPRPQGIRLGYTFGSGTRLTVV.

This sequence joins TRBV5-1 and TRBJ1-2; 8 positions match TRBD1. The CDR3 is made up of 15 amino acids. CDR1 and CDR2 from the germline V gene are SGHRS and YFSETQ. V shed 0 bases, J shed 2 bases, and the junction held 3 bases outside the gene matches. The CDR3 protein is CASSLGQGANYGYTF. In DNA form, the CDR3 reads TGCGCCAGCAGCTTGGGGCAGGGGGCCAACTATGGCTACACCTTC.

This chain joins TRBV6-5 and TRBJ1-3; D gene ambiguous. The CDR3 contains 14 residues. The V end was cut by 4 bases, the J end by 0 bases, with 7 bases between. Germline V CDR1 and CDR2: MNHEY, SVGAGI. The CDR3: CASSSTGSGNTIYF. The CDR3 nucleotides are TGTGCCAGCAGTTCTACGGGCTCTGGAAACACCATATATTTT.

The chain combines TRBV10-3 with TRBJ1-1; 7 nucleotides align to TRBD1. With 4 bases clipped from V and 3 bases from J, the junction kept 5 bases outside the gene matches. The V gene's germline CDR1 is ENHRY and CDR2 SYGVKD. The CDR3 totals 14 residues. The CDR3 is CAISGEGGYTEAFF. In DNA form, the CDR3 reads TGTGCCATCAGTGGTGAAGGGGGCTACACTGAAGCTTTCTTT.

This chain connects TRBV7-2 to TRBJ2-7, with D maybe TRBD1 (5 bases). This CDR3 has 15 residues. Germline V gene lookup returns CDR1 SGHTA and CDR2 FQGNSA. The V end was cut by 1 base, the J end by 1 base, with 11 bases between. The CDR3 here is CASSLGQGRSYEQYF. CDR3 sequence (DNA): TGTGCCAGCAGCTTAGGGCAGGGTAGATCCTACGAGCAGTACTTC.

The chain is built from TRBV30 and TRBJ1-6; no firm D call. The CDR3 has 15 amino acids. The germline V and J ends were trimmed by 5 bases and 4 bases, with 15 bases remaining between them. CDR1 and CDR2 (germline): GTSNPN, SVGIG (reference sequence). The CDR3 here is CAWGIGRVYNSPLHF. CDR3 sequence (DNA): TGTGCCTGGGGTATTGGGCGGGTGTATAATTCACCCCTCCACTTT.

The count of this clone is one. The genes are TRBV5-8 and TRBJ1-1; 10 bases map to TRBD1. The CDR3 length is 19 residues. Germline V gene data show CDR1 as SGHTS and CDR2 as YDEGEE. V lost 4 bases to trimming and J lost 4 bases; unmatched junction nucleotides: 19. In DNA form, the CDR3 reads TGTGCCAGCAGCGATCCTATTCCGGGACAGGGGCTTTTGGGCACTGAAGCTTTCTTT. This translates into CASSDPIPGQGLLGTEAFF.